This entry lists 10 T cell receptor beta chains sequenced from one sample in a study of T cell responses to AZD1222 COVID-19 vaccine. Here immunoSEQ multiplex PCR was the method, and the copy in TCRdb shows in-frame clones only, minus some. The repertoire consists of about 100,000 clones, with roughly 84% occurring once and the leading ten covering approximately 15%. The sample was peripheral blood, taken on day 0 of AZD1222 vaccination. The receptors stem from an adult in good health.

The chain has TRBV28 and TRBJ1-1, with 8 bases aligning to TRBD1. CDR1 and CDR2 from the germline V gene are MDHEN and SYDVKM. The CDR3 spans 13 residues. V was pared by 2 bases and J by 11 bases, with 7 bases of the junction left unmatched. CDR3 protein: CASSLGQGARAFF. The CDR3, as DNA: TGTGCCAGCAGTTTAGGCCAGGGGGCGCGGGCTTTCTTT.

The J gene is TRBJ1-2, the V gene TRBV15, with D unresolved. Trimming pared 0 bases from V and 5 bases from J, leaving 13 bases between. The germline gives CDR1 LNHNV, CDR2 YYDKDF (reference sequence). CDR3 size: 15 residues. CDR3 loop: CATSRELSTPYGYTF. The CDR3 DNA is TGTGCCACCAGCAGAGAATTGTCGACACCATATGGCTACACCTTC.

This chain connects TRBV11-2 to TRBJ1-2; the D gene is possibly TRBD1 (5 bases). Germline V gene data show CDR1 as SGHAT and CDR2 as FQNNGV. V lost 5 bases to trimming and J lost 5 bases, with 12 bases between them. The CDR3 consists of 13 residues. This chain's CDR3 is CASSPGGEYGYTF. The CDR3 nucleotides are TGTGCCAGCAGCCCCGGGGGAGAGTATGGCTACACCTTC.

CDR3 amino acids: CASSETSGPNTGELFF. CDR3 nucleotide sequence: TGTGCCAGCAGCGAGACTAGCGGGCCTAACACCGGGGAGCTGTTTTTT. The J gene is TRBJ2-2, the V gene TRBV2; TRBD2 agrees at 10 bases. Germline V gene lookup returns CDR1 SNHLY and CDR2 FYNNEI. The CDR3 sequence is 16 residues long. J gave up 2 bases and V 6 bases, and 6 bases lay outside the gene matches.

The chain employs TRBV11-3 and TRBJ2-5; TRBD2 agrees at 13 bases. CDR1 is SGHNT and CDR2 is YENEEA in the germline V gene. Germline trimming cut 5 bases from V and 2 bases from J; bases unmatched to any gene: 5. The CDR3 totals 16 residues. CDR3 DNA: TGTGCCAGCAGCCCTGGACTAGCGGGAGCGCAAGAGACCCAGTACTTC. It is translated as CASSPGLAGAQETQYF.

The chain recombines TRBV29-1 with TRBJ1-2; no reliable D call. This CDR3 is built from 12 residues. Germline V CDR1 and CDR2: SQVTM, ANQGSEA. Between the trimmed V and J ends, which lost 4 bases and 2 bases, there was a span of 8 bases. CDR3 in DNA: TGCAGCGTTGTCCCGGGAAACTATGGCTACACCTTC. This codes for CSVVPGNYGYTF.

A few counts support this clone. The chain is built from TRBV7-9 and TRBJ2-3, with TRBD2 as a possible D gene (6 bases). The CDR3 extends over 16 amino acids. Germline V lookup: CDR1 SEHNR, CDR2 FQNEAQ (reference sequence). The ends were cut back, 4 bases at V and 1 base at J, with 15 bases in the middle. CDR3 sequence reads: CASSSPVTGGTDTQYF. CDR3 nucleotides: TGTGCCAGCAGCTCCCCCGTTACGGGAGGCACAGATACGCAGTATTTT.

This chain uses TRBV5-1 with TRBJ2-7; D gene uncertain. The length of the CDR3 is 14 residues. CDR1 and CDR2 from the germline V gene are SGHRS and YFSETQ. V lost 0 bases to trimming and J lost 2 bases, with 9 bases between them. CDR3 loop: CASSLVSGPYEQYF. Written as DNA, the CDR3 is TGCGCCAGCAGCTTGGTATCTGGGCCCTACGAGCAGTACTTC.

The V and J genes are TRBV5-4 and TRBJ1-2; no clear D gene. The CDR3 consists of 16 residues. V was cut by 3 bases and J by 3 bases, with 18 bases left in between. Germline loops: CDR1 SGHNT, CDR2 YYREEE (reference sequence). The DNA for the CDR3 is TGTGCCAGCAGCTGGGAGGAGTATCGTGCCGACTATGGCTACACCTTC. The encoded protein is CASSWEEYRADYGYTF. Full variable domain (missing parts from reference TRBV5-4 and TRBJ1-2): ETGVTQSPTHLIKTRGQQVTLRCSSQSGHNTVSWYQQALGQGPQFIFQYYREEENGRGNFPPRFSGLQFPNYSSELNVNALELDDSALYLCASSWEEYRADYGYTFGSGTRLTVV.

V usage is TRBV24-1 and J usage is TRBJ1-5; 12 bases are a match to TRBD1. The trim removed 7 bases at V and 2 bases at J, leaving 11 bases unmatched. CDR3 length: 18 amino acids. The germline V gene encodes CDR1 KGHDR and CDR2 SFDVKD. The CDR3 nucleotides are TGTGCCACCAGAACGGGACAGGGGGCGGATAACGGCAATCAGCCCCAGCATTTT. This encodes CATRTGQGADNGNQPQHF.